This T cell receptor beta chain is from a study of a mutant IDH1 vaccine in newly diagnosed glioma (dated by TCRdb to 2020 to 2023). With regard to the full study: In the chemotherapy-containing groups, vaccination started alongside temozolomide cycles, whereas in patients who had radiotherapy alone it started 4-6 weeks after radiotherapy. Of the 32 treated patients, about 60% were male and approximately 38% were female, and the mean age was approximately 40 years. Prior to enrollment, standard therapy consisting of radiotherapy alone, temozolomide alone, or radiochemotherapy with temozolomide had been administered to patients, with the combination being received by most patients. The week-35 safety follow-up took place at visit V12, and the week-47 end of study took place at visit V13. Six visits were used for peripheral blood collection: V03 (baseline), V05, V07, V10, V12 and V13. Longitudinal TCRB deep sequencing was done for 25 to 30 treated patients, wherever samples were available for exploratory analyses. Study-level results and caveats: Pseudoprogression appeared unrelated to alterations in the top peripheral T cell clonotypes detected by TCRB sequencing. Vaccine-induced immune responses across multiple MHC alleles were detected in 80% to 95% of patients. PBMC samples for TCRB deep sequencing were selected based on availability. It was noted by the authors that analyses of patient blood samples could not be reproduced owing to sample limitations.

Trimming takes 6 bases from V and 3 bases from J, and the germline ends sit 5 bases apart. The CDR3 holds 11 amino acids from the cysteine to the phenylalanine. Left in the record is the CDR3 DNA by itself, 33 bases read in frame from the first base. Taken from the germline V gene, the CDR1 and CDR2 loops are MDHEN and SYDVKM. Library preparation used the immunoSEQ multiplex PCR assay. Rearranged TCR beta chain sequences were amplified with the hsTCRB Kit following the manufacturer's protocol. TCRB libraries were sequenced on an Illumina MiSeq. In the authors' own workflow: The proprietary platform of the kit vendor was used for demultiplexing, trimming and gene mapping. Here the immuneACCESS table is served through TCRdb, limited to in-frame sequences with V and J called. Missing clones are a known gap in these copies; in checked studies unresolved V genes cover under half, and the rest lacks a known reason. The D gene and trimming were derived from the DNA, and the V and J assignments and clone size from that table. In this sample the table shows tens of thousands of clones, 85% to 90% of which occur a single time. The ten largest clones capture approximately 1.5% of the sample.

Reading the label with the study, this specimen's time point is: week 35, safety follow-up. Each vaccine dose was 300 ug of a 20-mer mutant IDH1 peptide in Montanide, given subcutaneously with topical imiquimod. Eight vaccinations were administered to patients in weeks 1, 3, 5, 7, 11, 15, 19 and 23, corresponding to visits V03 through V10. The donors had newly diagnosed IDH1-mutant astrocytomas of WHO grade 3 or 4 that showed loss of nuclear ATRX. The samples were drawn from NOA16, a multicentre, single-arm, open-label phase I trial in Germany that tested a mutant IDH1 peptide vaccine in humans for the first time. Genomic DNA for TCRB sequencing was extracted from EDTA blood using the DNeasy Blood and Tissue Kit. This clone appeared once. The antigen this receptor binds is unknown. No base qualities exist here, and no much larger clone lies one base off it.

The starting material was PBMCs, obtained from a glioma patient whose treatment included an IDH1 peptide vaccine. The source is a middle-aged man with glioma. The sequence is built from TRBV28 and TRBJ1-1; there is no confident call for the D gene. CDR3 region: CASSLDTEAFF. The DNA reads TGTGCCAGCAGCTTAGACACTGAAGCTTTCTTT.